Each of the 17 T cell receptor beta chains below was sequenced from the same sample in a study of blood T cell repertoires in COVID-19. The method was immunoSEQ multiplex PCR; TCRdb's version includes in-frame clones alone and lacks a portion of them. The table lists roughly 81,000 clones, around 85% of them singletons. The sample was peripheral blood. The origin of the receptors is a man in his thirties or forties with acute or convalescent COVID-19.

The CDR3 coding sequence is TGTGCCAGCAGCTTAGCGCGAGACACTTTTAATGAAAAACTGTTTTTT. Translating gives CASSLARDTFNEKLFF. This chain uses TRBV7-2 with TRBJ1-4; D gene uncertain. V was cut by 0 bases and J by 4 bases, with 12 bases left in between. CDR1 is SGHTA and CDR2 is FQGNSA in the germline V gene. The CDR3 spans 16 residues.

This chain connects TRBV30 to TRBJ2-3; 9 bases are a match to TRBD2. This CDR3 contains 15 residues. V shed 4 bases, J shed 3 bases, and the junction held 8 bases outside the gene matches. CDR1 and CDR2 from the germline V gene are GTSNPN and SVGIG (reference sequence). This CDR3 reads CAWNWAGGPTDTQYF. In nucleotides, the CDR3 is TGTGCCTGGAATTGGGCGGGAGGGCCGACAGATACGCAGTATTTT.

This clone counts as medium-sized. The CDR3 nucleotides read TGTGCCAGCAGTTTATTTGGGGAACAGGGGGACACTGAAGCTTTCTTT. Translated: CASSLFGEQGDTEAFF. The chain recombines TRBV28 with TRBJ1-1, with 8 bases aligning to TRBD1. Looked up from germline, CDR1 is MDHEN and CDR2 is SYDVKM. CDR3 length: 16 residues. The junction had 7 bases not matched to a gene; V was cut back by 1 base and J by 3 bases.

CDR3 amino acids: CASSFFRQGGTGELFF. The CDR3 DNA follows: TGTGCCAGCAGTTTTTTCCGGCAGGGAGGTACCGGGGAGCTGTTTTTT. This rearrangement joins TRBV28 to TRBJ2-2; D perhaps matches TRBD2 (6 bases). The V and J ends lost 3 bases and 5 bases respectively, with 16 bases between them. CDR3 size: 16 residues. Germline CDR1 is MDHEN and CDR2 is SYDVKM.

Notes on this clone: Distinct nucleotide sequences in the sample also encode this CDR3. V and J are TRBV30 and TRBJ1-5; possible D gene TRBD1, 6 bases. Per germline, CDR1 GTSNPN and CDR2 SVGIG (reference sequence). Between the trimmed V and J ends, which lost 0 bases and 7 bases, there was a span of 10 bases. The CDR3 has 13 amino acids. The CDR3 DNA follows: TGTGCCTGGAGTGTGCAGGGGAACCAGCCCCAGCATTTT. The encoded protein is CAWSVQGNQPQHF. Full variable domain (rest looked up from reference TRBV30 and TRBJ1-5): SQTIHQWPATLVQPVGSPLSLECTVEGTSNPNLYWYRQAAGRGLQLLFYSVGIGQISSEVPQNLSASRPQDRQFILSSKKLLLSDSGFYLCAWSVQGNQPQHFGDGTRLSIL.

The chain combines TRBV25-1 with TRBJ2-3, with D perhaps matching TRBD1 (6 bases). V shed 3 bases and J shed 9 bases, with 16 bases lying between them. The CDR3 covers 14 residues. Germline CDR1 and CDR2: MGHDK and SYGVNS. In DNA, the CDR3 is TGTGCCAGCAGTGACCCCACAGGGAAGGTCACGCAGTATTTT. Its protein is CASSDPTGKVTQYF. Based on the CDR3 plus reference TRBV25-1 and TRBJ2-3, the full variable domain is EADIYQTPRYLVIGTGKKITLECSQTMGHDKMYWYQQDPGMELHLIHYSYGVNSTEKGDLSSESTVSRIRTEHFPLTLESARPSHTSQYLCASSDPTGKVTQYFGPGTRLTVL.

The J gene is TRBJ2-1, the V gene TRBV19; TRBD1 agrees at 11 bases. There are 15 residues in the CDR3. Germline V gene lookup returns CDR1 LNHDA and CDR2 SQIVND (reference sequence). With V trimmed by 5 bases and J by 7 bases, 7 bases remained unmatched. The CDR3, as DNA: TGTGCCAGTAGTGTGAGGACAGGGGGCCGGAATGAGCAGTTCTTC. Protein: CASSVRTGGRNEQFF.

Only a few counts were recorded for this clone. The chain is built from TRBV11-2 and TRBJ2-1; the match to TRBD2 covers 8 bases. From germline, CDR1 is SGHAT and CDR2 FQNNGV. The CDR3 totals 15 residues. The J segment lost 2 bases and the V segment lost 2 bases, leaving 2 bases of the junction unmatched. The CDR3 nucleotides read TGTGCCAGCAGCTTAATACTAGCGGCCTACAATGAGCAGTTCTTC. It encodes CASSLILAAYNEQFF.

The chain couples TRBV18 to TRBJ2-2, with D tentatively TRBD1 (6 bases). Trimming pared 4 bases from V and 0 bases from J, leaving 15 bases between. Germline V gene lookup returns CDR1 KGHSH and CDR2 LQKENI. The CDR3 extends over 17 amino acids. This CDR3 is CASSLNGGQPNTGELFF. The CDR3 DNA follows: TGTGCCAGCTCACTTAACGGAGGACAGCCGAACACCGGGGAGCTGTTTTTT.

This clone was counted a single time. The V gene is TRBV18, the J gene TRBJ2-2, with D maybe TRBD2 (6 bases). This CDR3 spans 16 amino acids. Between the trimmed V and J ends, which lost 3 bases and 6 bases, there was a span of 17 bases. The V gene's germline CDR1 is KGHSH and CDR2 LQKENI. CDR3 protein: CASSPSAGTGSGELFF. The CDR3 nucleotides read TGTGCCAGCTCACCCTCCGCGGGGACGGGCTCCGGGGAGCTGTTTTTT.

The chain carries TRBV5-1 and TRBJ2-2, with TRBD2 as a possible D gene (5 bases). In germline, CDR1 is SGHRS, CDR2 YFSETQ. The CDR3 covers 16 residues. Deletions cut 3 bases from V and 5 bases from J, with 17 bases between. DNA of the CDR3: TGCGCCAGCAGCTCCCGGGCCCTGCGGGCGACCGGGGAGCTGTTTTTT. Its translation is CASSSRALRATGELFF.

CDR3 residues: CASSRQGGSNTEAFF. The CDR3 bases are TGTGCCAGCAGCCGACAGGGAGGCTCGAACACTGAAGCTTTCTTT. The rearrangement joins TRBV6-4 to TRBJ1-1; the match to TRBD1 covers 7 bases. The length of the CDR3 is 15 residues. Per the germline V gene, CDR1 is MRHNA and CDR2 is SNTAGT. V lost 6 bases to trimming and J lost 1 base; unmatched junction nucleotides: 8.

The rearrangement links TRBV4-1 to TRBJ2-7; 10 nucleotides align to TRBD2. Germline V gene data show CDR1 as MGHRA and CDR2 as YSYEKL. The V gene end was trimmed by 1 base and the J gene end by 2 bases; junction bases not matched to a gene: 2. The CDR3 extends over 15 amino acids. Here the CDR3 DNA reads TGCGCCAGCAGCCAAGTCGGACTAGCGGCCTACGAGCAGTACTTC. Translated: CASSQVGLAAYEQYF.

The chain has TRBV12-3 or TRBV12-4 and TRBJ1-1; the D is unclear. Trimming stripped 5 bases from V and 4 bases from J, with 11 bases between. CDR3 length equals 13 residues. CDR3 loop: CASSPLQFTEAFF. The DNA of the CDR3 is TGTGCCAGCAGTCCGCTACAGTTCACTGAAGCTTTCTTT.

The genes are TRBV30 and TRBJ2-3; 8 nucleotides line up with TRBD2. V lost 4 bases and J lost 2; bases outside the gene matches: 11. The CDR3 is made up of 16 amino acids. Germline CDR1 reads GTSNPN; CDR2 reads SVGIG (reference sequence). The CDR3 is CAWNLGRTSITDTQYF. The CDR3 region has the DNA TGTGCCTGGAACTTGGGGCGGACTAGCATCACAGATACGCAGTATTTT.

V and J are TRBV24-1 and TRBJ2-3; D not resolved. The germline V gene has CDR1 KGHDR and CDR2 SFDVKD. The CDR3 consists of 14 residues. The V and J ends lost 4 bases and 1 base respectively, with 8 bases between them. The CDR3 region is CATSDWRRTDTQYF. In nucleotides, the CDR3 is TGTGCCACCAGTGACTGGCGGCGCACAGATACGCAGTATTTT.

The chain is built from TRBV9 and TRBJ2-7, with 11 positions matching TRBD2. Trimming took 0 bases from V and 3 from J; bases not matched to a gene: 5. This CDR3 region has 16 residues. Germline V gene sequence: CDR1 SGDLS, CDR2 YYNGEE. The CDR3 region has the DNA TGTGCCAGCAGCGTAGGGGGGACTAGCGGTTACTACGAGCAGTACTTC. Translated: CASSVGGTSGYYEQYF. Variable domain in full (rest from reference TRBV9 and TRBJ2-7): DSGVTQTPKHLITATGQRVTLRCSPRSGDLSVYWYQQSLDQGLQFLIQYYNGEERAKGNILERFSAQQFPDLHSELNLSSLELGDSALYFCASSVGGTSGYYEQYFGPGTRLTVT.